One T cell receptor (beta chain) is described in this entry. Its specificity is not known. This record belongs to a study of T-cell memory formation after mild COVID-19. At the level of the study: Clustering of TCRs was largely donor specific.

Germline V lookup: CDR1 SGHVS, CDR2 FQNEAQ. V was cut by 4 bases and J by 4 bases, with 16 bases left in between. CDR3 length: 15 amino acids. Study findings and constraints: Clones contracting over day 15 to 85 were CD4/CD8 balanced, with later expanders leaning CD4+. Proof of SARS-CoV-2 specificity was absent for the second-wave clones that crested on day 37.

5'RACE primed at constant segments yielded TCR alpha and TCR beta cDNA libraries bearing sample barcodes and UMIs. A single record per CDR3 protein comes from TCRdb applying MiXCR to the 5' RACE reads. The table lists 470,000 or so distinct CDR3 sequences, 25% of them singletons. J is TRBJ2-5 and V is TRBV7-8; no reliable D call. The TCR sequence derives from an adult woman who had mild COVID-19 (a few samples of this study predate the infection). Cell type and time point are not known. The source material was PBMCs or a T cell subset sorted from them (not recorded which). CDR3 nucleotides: TGTGCCAGCAGCTCCCGGAAAGGGCAAGGAGAGACCCAGTACTTC. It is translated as CASSSRKGQGETQYF.